This T cell receptor (beta chain) appears in the sequencing data of a study of T cells in Graves' hyperthyroidism and ophthalmopathy. Broader study findings: Model output signaled ophthalmopathy a median 6.5 months ahead of onset. Most thyroid clonotypes expanded above 0.001 appeared in blood too.

Any patient presenting with uncontrolled infection, other autoimmune disease, pregnancy or lactation was left out. The source of the PBMCs was about 10 ml of fresh peripheral blood. From RNA transcripts, TCR beta CDR3 regions were amplified. An initial round of RT-PCR targeting the TCR CDR3 relied on the HTBI primer set. TCRdb re-called the multiplex PCR reads with MiXCR, one entry per CDR3 protein. In the table there are about 500,000 distinct CDR3 sequences, about 15% of which are singletons. Germline CDR1 is MNHEY and CDR2 is SMNVEV (reference sequence). The CDR3 has 12 residues. Trimming removed 10 bases at V and 5 bases at J, with 14 bases between. A note on this clonotype: The antigen remains undetermined.

Material: blood. The chain joins TRBV27 to TRBJ1-2; TRBD1 might be the D (5 bases). The TCR originated in a woman in her thirties with Graves' ophthalmopathy. The CDR3 protein is CANRRQGYGYTF. In DNA, the CDR3 is TGTGCCAACAGGCGCCAGGGATATGGCTACACCTTC.